These 5 T cell receptor beta chains originate from one sample sequenced in a study of blood T cells in healthy people across ages. Next came a second PCR, run for about 6 to 12 cycles, which used a sample-barcoded 5' primer along with a J-beta primer mix. TCRdb independently ran MiXCR on the 5' RACE reads; one entry per CDR3 protein. The table lists about 1 million distinct CDR3 sequences, over 35% of them singletons. The sequencing sample was made of blood. The receptors were sampled from a woman in her sixties in good health.

J is TRBJ2-6 and V is TRBV4-2; D is perhaps TRBD2 (7 bases). Germline V gene lookup returns CDR1 LGHNA and CDR2 YNFKEQ. With 2 bases removed from V and 0 bases from J, the gap between germline ends came to 20 bases. The CDR3 is made up of 20 amino acids. Here the CDR3 reads CASSQPPDGGPSSGANVLTF. The CDR3 nucleotides read TGTGCCAGCAGCCAACCCCCCGACGGGGGGCCTAGCTCTGGGGCCAACGTCCTGACTTTC.

The chain combines TRBV6-1 with TRBJ1-1; 9 positions match TRBD1. CDR3 size: 15 residues. The V and J ends lost 6 bases and 2 bases, in that order; junction bases with no gene match: 7. Per the germline V gene, CDR1 is MNHNS and CDR2 is SASEGT. The CDR3 sequence: CASRARTGVNTEAFF. In nucleotides, the CDR3 is TGTGCCAGCAGGGCTCGGACAGGGGTCAACACTGAAGCTTTCTTT.

This chain links TRBV27 with TRBJ2-1, with a weak D call TRBD2 (5 bases). The CDR3 has 18 residues. V shed 5 bases and J shed 3 bases, with 23 bases lying between them. Germline lookup yields CDR1 MNHEY and CDR2 SMNVEV (reference sequence). The CDR3 loop reads CASSPDLATPGVYNEQFF. CDR3 coding DNA: TGTGCCAGCAGTCCGGATCTAGCTACACCGGGTGTCTACAATGAGCAGTTCTTC.

V is TRBV5-1 and J is TRBJ2-6, with 8 bases matching TRBD2. Looked up from germline, CDR1 is SGHRS and CDR2 is YFSETQ. V was clipped by 0 bases and J by 0 bases; unmatched bases: 5. The CDR3 covers 18 residues. CDR3 amino acids: CASSLASGPNSGANVLTF. The DNA for the CDR3 is TGCGCCAGCAGCTTGGCTAGCGGGCCGAACTCTGGGGCCAACGTCCTGACTTTC.

This clonotype has a handful of counts. The J gene is TRBJ2-7, the V gene TRBV7-9; D is perhaps TRBD2 (7 bases). Germline CDR1 and CDR2: SEHNR and FQNEAQ (reference sequence). The CDR3 runs to 17 residues. Trimming shortened V by 3 bases and J by 0 bases, and 18 bases separated the two germline ends. In DNA, the CDR3 is TGTGCCAGCAGCTTCGCCCTTGGGGGCGGGAGCTCCTACGAGCAGTACTTC. It is translated as CASSFALGGGSSYEQYF.